This entry concerns a single T cell receptor (beta chain). Individuals drawn from around 25 US areas were roughly 18 to 95 years old. The germline V gene encodes CDR1 GTSNPN and CDR2 SVGIG (reference sequence). V was pared by 5 bases and J by 2 bases, with 0 bases of the junction left unmatched. This CDR3 comprises 12 residues. These data belong to a study of blood T cell repertoires in COVID-19. On the study more broadly: Both acute and convalescent COVID-19 samples were obtained from the United States, Italy and Spain.

Authors' data handling: Amplified reference gene primers provided the basis for estimating nucleated cell counts. The repertoire was sequenced with immunoSEQ multiplex PCR; TCRdb's copy has only in-frame clones and lacks some. V and J calls and clone size follow that table, whereas D and trimming were derived from the DNA. The sample has 150,000 to 190,000 clones, about 81% seen once. Sequenced material: PBMCs or T cells enriched from blood (not recorded which). The rearrangement joins TRBV30 to TRBJ2-7; 10 positions agree with TRBD1. The TCR comes from a man between 50 and 59 years old who had recovered from COVID-19. Written as DNA, the CDR3 is TGTGCCTGGGGACAGGGGGCCTACGAGCAGTACTTC. Its protein product is CAWGQGAYEQYF.